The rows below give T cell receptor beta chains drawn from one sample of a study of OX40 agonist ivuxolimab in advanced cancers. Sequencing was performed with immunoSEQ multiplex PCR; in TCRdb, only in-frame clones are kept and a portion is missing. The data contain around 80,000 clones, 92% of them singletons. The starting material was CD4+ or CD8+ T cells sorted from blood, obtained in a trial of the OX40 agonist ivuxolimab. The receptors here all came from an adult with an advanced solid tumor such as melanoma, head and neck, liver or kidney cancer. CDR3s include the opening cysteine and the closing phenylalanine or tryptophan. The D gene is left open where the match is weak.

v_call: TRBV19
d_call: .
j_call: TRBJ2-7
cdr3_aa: CASSTQSSYEQYF
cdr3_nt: TGTGCCAGTAGTACGCAGAGCTCCTACGAGCAGTACTTC

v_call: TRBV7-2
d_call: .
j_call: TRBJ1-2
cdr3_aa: CASSSPGDYGYTF
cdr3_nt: TGTGCCAGCAGCTCGCCCGGGGACTATGGCTACACCTTC

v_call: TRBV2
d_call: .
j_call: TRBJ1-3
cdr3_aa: CASSEARVGLSGNTIYF
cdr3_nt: TGTGCCAGCAGTGAAGCTAGAGTGGGTTTGTCCGGAAACACCATATATTTT

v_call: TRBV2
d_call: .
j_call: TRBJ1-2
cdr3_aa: CAIQGGNYGYTF
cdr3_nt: TGTGCCATTCAGGGAGGTAACTATGGCTACACCTTC

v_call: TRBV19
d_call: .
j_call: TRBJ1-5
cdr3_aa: CASSMQGFQPQHF
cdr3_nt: TGTGCCAGTAGTATGCAGGGTTTTCAGCCCCAGCATTTT

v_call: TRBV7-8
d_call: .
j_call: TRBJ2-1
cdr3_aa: CASSFRTGGNEQFF
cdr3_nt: TGTGCCAGCAGCTTTCGGACAGGAGGGAATGAGCAGTTCTTC

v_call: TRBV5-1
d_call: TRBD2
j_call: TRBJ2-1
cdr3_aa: CASSGGLEQFF
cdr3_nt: TGCGCCAGCTCGGGGGGATTAGAGCAGTTCTTC

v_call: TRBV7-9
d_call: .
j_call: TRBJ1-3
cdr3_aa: CASSLSGALKNTIYF
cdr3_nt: TGTGCCAGCAGCTTGTCAGGGGCGCTTAAAAACACCATATATTTT

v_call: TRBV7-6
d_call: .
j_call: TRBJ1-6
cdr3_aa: CASSLAGGSSYNSPLHF
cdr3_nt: TGTGCCAGCAGCTTAGCGGGGGGTAGCTCCTATAATTCACCCCTCCACTTT

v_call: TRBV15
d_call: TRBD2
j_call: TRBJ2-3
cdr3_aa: CATSLWVGGTGTDTQYF
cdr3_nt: TGTGCCACCAGCCTTTGGGTGGGGGGGACGGGCACAGATACGCAGTATTTT

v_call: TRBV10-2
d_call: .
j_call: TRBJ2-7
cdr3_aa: CASRPGDNYEQYF
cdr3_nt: TGCGCCAGCAGACCCGGGGATAACTACGAGCAGTACTTC

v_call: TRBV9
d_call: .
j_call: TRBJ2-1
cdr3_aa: CASSVEVATLGNEQFF
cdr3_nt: TGTGCCAGCAGCGTAGAGGTAGCCACCCTTGGCAATGAGCAGTTCTTC

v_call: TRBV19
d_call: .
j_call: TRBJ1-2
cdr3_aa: CASTLSRDYGYTF
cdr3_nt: TGTGCCAGTACCCTGTCGCGGGACTATGGCTACACCTTC

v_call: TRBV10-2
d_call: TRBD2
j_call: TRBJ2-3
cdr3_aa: CASSETRTSGGATDTQYF
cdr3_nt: TGCGCCAGCAGTGAGACGAGGACTAGCGGGGGGGCGACAGATACGCAGTATTTT

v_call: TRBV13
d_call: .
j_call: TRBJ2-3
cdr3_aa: CASSSGGTDTQYF
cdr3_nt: TGTGCCAGCAGCTCCGGGGGCACAGATACGCAGTATTTT

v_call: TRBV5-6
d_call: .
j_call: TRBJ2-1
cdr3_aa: CASSLGASEFF
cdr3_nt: TGTGCCAGCAGCTTGGGGGCTAGCGAATTCTTC

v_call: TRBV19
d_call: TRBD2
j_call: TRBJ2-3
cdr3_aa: CASSIPRTSGGTLSSTDTQYF
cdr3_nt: TGTGCCAGTAGTATACCACGGACTAGCGGGGGCACGCTCTCTAGCACAGATACGCAGTATTTT

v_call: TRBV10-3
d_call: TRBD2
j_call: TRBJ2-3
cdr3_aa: CAISETYGTSGGSTDTQYF
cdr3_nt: TGTGCCATCAGTGAGACCTACGGGACTAGCGGGGGCAGCACAGATACGCAGTATTTT

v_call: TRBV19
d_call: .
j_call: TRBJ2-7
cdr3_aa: CASSIQHSGEQYF
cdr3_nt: TGTGCCAGTAGTATACAACACTCGGGCGAGCAGTACTTC